Reported below is one TCR beta chain. Its specificity is unknown. Some clones are missing from TCRdb's copy, which holds only in-frame ones; the method was immunoSEQ multiplex PCR. This sample has tens of thousands of clones; approximately 88% occur once, and the top ten carry about 20%. This CDR3 spans 17 amino acids. Germline lookup yields CDR1 SGHNT and CDR2 YYREEE (reference sequence). V was pared by 4 bases and J by 0 bases, with 9 bases of the junction left unmatched. Researchers grouped second doses given at about 4 or about 12 weeks into one pool. This record belongs to a study of T cell responses to AZD1222 COVID-19 vaccine. Study-wide points: Sampling that yielded the repertoires occurred only after the peak T cell response. Across spike, vaccine-associated CD4 TCRs were found, dominant at 160-218 and 743-854.

The source is an adult who received the AZD1222 COVID-19 vaccine. The input for sequencing was peripheral blood, taken 28 days after the second AZD1222 dose. The genes are TRBV5-4 and TRBJ1-4; 7 nucleotides line up with TRBD1. CDR3 region: CASSPGQKRSTNEKLFF. The CDR3 nucleotides are TGTGCCAGCAGCCCGGGACAGAAAAGGTCAACTAATGAAAAACTGTTTTTT.